Following are 19 T cell receptor beta chains from one sample sequenced in a study of radiotherapy plus CTLA-4 blockade in lung cancer. Generated by immunoSEQ multiplex PCR, the TCRdb table keeps only in-frame clones and is missing some. The profile covers around 26,000 clones, with 70% to 75% appearing a single time and under 3.5% taken by the ten largest. Sequencing was performed on peripheral blood, taken from a patient treated with radiotherapy plus ipilimumab. The receptors stem from a human donor with non-small cell lung cancer whose response to radiotherapy plus ipilimumab could not be evaluated.

The rearrangement links TRBV28 to TRBJ2-3, with D perhaps matching TRBD2 (5 bases). Deletions cut 4 bases from V and 13 bases from J, with 15 bases between. This CDR3 contains 12 residues. The germline V gene has CDR1 MDHEN and CDR2 SYDVKM. CDR3 region: CASSSGILTEYF. CDR3 bases: TGTGCCAGCAGTTCCGGGATCCTGACCGAGTATTTT.

This clone was seen a handful of times. This chain connects TRBV7-6 to TRBJ2-3; the match to TRBD2 covers 11 bases. V gave up 5 bases and J gave up 4 bases; unmatched junction bases: 5. From germline, CDR1 is SGHVS and CDR2 FNYEAQ. This CDR3 spans 15 amino acids. The CDR3 DNA reads as TGTGCCAGCAGCATAACTAGCGGGAGCCCAGATACGCAGTATTTT. Translation gives CASSITSGSPDTQYF.

This clone appeared a few times. The J gene is TRBJ2-2, the V gene TRBV30, with TRBD2 identical over 11 bases. This CDR3 is built from 16 residues. Germline lookup yields CDR1 GTSNPN and CDR2 SVGIG (reference sequence). V shed 4 bases and J 4 bases; nucleotides not matched to a gene: 8. The CDR3 protein is CAWTQLAGAVTGELFF. DNA for the CDR3: TGTGCCTGGACCCAACTAGCGGGAGCGGTCACCGGGGAGCTGTTTTTT.

The chain is built from TRBV7-3 and TRBJ2-2; 16 positions match TRBD2. Germline V lookup: CDR1 SGHTA, CDR2 FQGTGA. This CDR3 has 16 amino acids. Trimming took 5 bases from V and 5 from J; bases not matched to a gene: 2. The CDR3 loop reads CASSRGLAGGTGELFF. The DNA of the CDR3 is TGTGCCAGCAGCCGGGGACTAGCGGGAGGGACCGGGGAGCTGTTTTTT.

V gene TRBV9 combines with J gene TRBJ2-1, with D tentatively TRBD2 (5 bases). Looked up from germline, CDR1 is SGDLS and CDR2 is YYNGEE. The length of the CDR3 is 14 residues. The V and J ends lost 0 bases and 7 bases respectively, with 11 bases between them. CDR3 in DNA: TGTGCCAGCAGCGTAGGAGGGATTCGGAATGAGCAGTTCTTC. It codes for CASSVGGIRNEQFF.

The chain carries TRBV4-3 and TRBJ2-3, with D maybe TRBD2 (7 bases). V was pared by 2 bases and J by 5 bases, with 17 bases between. The CDR3 length is 16 residues. Germline V CDR1 and CDR2: LGHNA, YSLEER. The CDR3 sequence: CASSQILAEGGDTQYF. CDR3 coding DNA: TGCGCCAGCAGCCAAATCCTAGCGGAGGGGGGAGATACGCAGTATTTT.

The rearrangement joins TRBV7-8 to TRBJ2-3, with D possibly TRBD1 on 6 matching bases. CDR1 is SGHVS, CDR2 FQNEAQ, per germline. The CDR3 contains 16 residues. The ends were cut back, 1 base at V and 0 bases at J, with 11 bases in the middle. CDR3 loop: CASSLVPGASTDTQYF. The CDR3 coding sequence is TGTGCCAGCAGCTTAGTCCCAGGGGCGAGCACAGATACGCAGTATTTT.

This chain links TRBV25-1 with TRBJ1-1, with 7 bases fitting TRBD1. J was trimmed by 3 bases and V by 5 bases; bases with no gene match: 6. Germline loops: CDR1 MGHDK, CDR2 SYGVNS. CDR3 size: 14 residues. CDR3 DNA sequence: TGTGCCAGCAGTATTGGGACAGATTACACTGAAGCTTTCTTT. This translates into CASSIGTDYTEAFF.

The chain recombines TRBV2 with TRBJ2-1, with 12 bases aligning to TRBD2. Germline loops: CDR1 SNHLY, CDR2 FYNNEI. The CDR3 loop spans 17 amino acids. The J segment lost 4 bases and the V segment lost 3 bases, leaving 7 bases of the junction unmatched. CDR3 nucleotide sequence: TGTGCCAGCAGTGACCTGACTAGCGGGAGCTATTACAATGAGCAGTTCTTC. Its translation: CASSDLTSGSYYNEQFF.

The chain is built from TRBV7-3 and TRBJ2-3; 8 bases are a match to TRBD2. After removal of 4 bases from V and 2 bases from J, the junction contained 5 bases not matched to a gene. Germline V gene sequence: CDR1 SGHTA, CDR2 FQGTGA. This CDR3 comprises 15 residues. CDR3 sequence reads: CASSSGTSITDTQYF. CDR3 nucleotide sequence: TGTGCCAGCAGCTCCGGGACTAGTATCACAGATACGCAGTATTTT.

The chain joins TRBV5-8 to TRBJ1-1; a weak D match, TRBD1 (6 bases). Germline CDR1 reads SGHTS; CDR2 reads YDEGEE. V dropped 2 bases and J dropped 4 bases, with 15 bases sitting between them. This CDR3 has 15 amino acids. Here the CDR3 DNA reads TGTGCCAGCAGCTTAACTCCAGGGGCGGGCACTGAAGCTTTCTTT. Its translation: CASSLTPGAGTEAFF.

This chain joins TRBV5-1 and TRBJ2-1, with 9 bases lining up with TRBD2. The CDR3 runs to 15 residues. Germline V CDR1 and CDR2: SGHRS, YFSETQ. Losses at the gene ends were 0 bases for V and 5 bases for J; bases not matched to a gene: 3. For the CDR3, the DNA is TGCGCCAGCAGCTTGGGCGGGAGGGCCGACAATGAGCAGTTCTTC. Protein sequence: CASSLGGRADNEQFF.

The chain recombines TRBV29-1 with TRBJ1-2, with TRBD1 identical over 10 bases. This CDR3 has 15 residues. CDR1 is SQVTM, CDR2 ANQGSEA, per germline. V shed 7 bases and J 4 bases; nucleotides not matched to a gene: 12. The CDR3 sequence is CSASEGTGVGYGYTF. The CDR3 region has the DNA TGCAGCGCCTCAGAGGGGACAGGGGTGGGCTATGGCTACACCTTC.

The rearrangement links TRBV6-5 to TRBJ2-3; 9 positions match TRBD1. Losses at the gene ends were 6 bases for V and 5 bases for J; bases not matched to a gene: 6. The CDR3 loop spans 14 amino acids. Germline CDR1 reads MNHEY; CDR2 reads SVGAGI. CDR3 nucleotides: TGTGCCAGCAGGCAAAACAGGGGGCTAGATACGCAGTATTTT. Protein: CASRQNRGLDTQYF.

This clone was seen only a few times. The chain links TRBV5-1 to TRBJ1-1; D may be TRBD1 (6 bases). CDR3 length equals 14 residues. Per germline, CDR1 SGHRS and CDR2 YFSETQ. V was pared by 4 bases and J by 3 bases, with 13 bases between. In nucleotides, the CDR3 is TGCGCCAGCAGCCCCGTAGGGGGGGACACTGAAGCTTTCTTT. Protein sequence: CASSPVGGDTEAFF. The full variable domain, in which reference TRBV5-1 and TRBJ1-1 provide the parts outside the CDR3, is KAGVTQTPRYLIKTRGQQVTLSCSPISGHRSVSWYQQTPGQGLQFLFEYFSETQRNKGNFPGRFSGRQFSNSRSEMNVSTLELGDSALYLCASSPVGGDTEAFFGQGTRLTVV.

V usage is TRBV5-1 and J usage is TRBJ2-3; D not certain. The CDR3 is 14 residues long. Germline V gene lookup returns CDR1 SGHRS and CDR2 YFSETQ. With 1 base removed from V and 2 bases from J, the gap between germline ends came to 8 bases. The CDR3 DNA reads TGCGCCAGCAGCTTGTCGGTTTACACAGATACGCAGTATTTT. Amino acids: CASSLSVYTDTQYF.

This chain joins TRBV6-5 and TRBJ2-7; 7 bases agree with TRBD2. The CDR3 is 14 amino acids. Germline values: CDR1 MNHEY, CDR2 SVGAGI. J lost 6 bases, V lost 0 bases, and 5 bases had no gene match. As DNA, the CDR3 is TGTGCCAGCAGTTACTCAGGCGGGAGCTCCGAGCAGTACTTC. Protein sequence: CASSYSGGSSEQYF.

The count of this clone is one. The chain couples TRBV21-1 to TRBJ1-2. TRBV21-1 is flagged as a pseudogene. This CDR3 is 14 amino acids long. For the CDR3, the DNA is TGTGCCAGCAACCAATGGCGGGCCCACCATGGCTACACCTTC. It is translated as CASNQWRAHHGYTF.

This clone came up a few times. The chain has TRBV10-3 and TRBJ2-7; 7 bases agree with TRBD1. Germline values: CDR1 ENHRY, CDR2 SYGVKD. Trimming cost V 10 bases and J 1 base; bases outside gene matches: 7. The length of the CDR3 is 13 residues. The CDR3 loop is CATEGDRSYEQYF. DNA of the CDR3: TGTGCCACTGAGGGGGACAGATCCTACGAGCAGTACTTC.